One sample yielded the 13 T cell receptor beta chains listed below, sequenced in a study of T cell responses to AZD1222 COVID-19 vaccine. This table comes from immunoSEQ multiplex PCR, and its TCRdb copy is limited to in-frame clones, with some not included. The sample includes about 130,000 clones, over 90% seen only once; the top ten take 0.85% to 0.95%. This specimen was peripheral blood, taken on day 0 of AZD1222 vaccination. The receptors shown here come from an adult in good health.

This clone has a single count. This chain links TRBV5-1 with TRBJ1-1; no reliable D call. The V end lost 2 bases, the J end lost 3 bases, and 11 bases lay between the germline ends. CDR1 is SGHRS, CDR2 YFSETQ, per germline. The CDR3 is 14 amino acids. CDR3 loop: CASSLGRTDTEAFF. DNA for the CDR3: TGCGCCAGCAGCTTAGGCAGAACTGACACTGAAGCTTTCTTT.

J is TRBJ2-1 and V is TRBV15, with D possibly being TRBD1 (5 bases). The CDR3 is 13 amino acids. Germline V lookup: CDR1 LNHNV, CDR2 YYDKDF (reference sequence). Between the trimmed V and J ends, which lost 4 bases and 5 bases, there was a span of 9 bases. The CDR3, as DNA: TGTGCCACCAGCAAGAAACAGGACAATGAGCAGTTCTTC. Its translation: CATSKKQDNEQFF.

The chain carries TRBV27 and TRBJ1-4; possibly TRBD1 for D (6 bases). The CDR3 consists of 16 residues. Trimming pared 7 bases from V and 11 bases from J, leaving 26 bases between. CDR1 and CDR2 from the germline V gene are MNHEY and SMNVEV (reference sequence). The CDR3 sequence is CASIAAIRGPSPKLFF. The CDR3 DNA is TGTGCCAGCATAGCCGCGATCAGGGGCCCTTCGCCCAAACTGTTTTTT.

The rearrangement links TRBV19 to TRBJ1-5; D possibly corresponds to TRBD1 (6 bases). The V gene lost 6 bases and the J gene lost 0 bases, with 12 bases spanning the gap. CDR3 length: 15 amino acids. Germline CDR1 reads LNHDA; CDR2 reads SQIVND (reference sequence). CDR3 in DNA: TGTGCCAGTAGCGGACAGACCTATAGCAATCAGCCCCAGCATTTT. As protein: CASSGQTYSNQPQHF. The full variable domain, with the rest looked up from reference TRBV19 and TRBJ1-5, is DGGITQSPKYLFRKEGQNVTLSCEQNLNHDAMYWYRQDPGQGLRLIYYSQIVNDFQKGDIAEGYSVSREKKESFPLTVTSAQKNPTAFYLCASSGQTYSNQPQHFGDGTRLSIL.

The chain links TRBV18 to TRBJ2-1, with 12 positions matching TRBD2. V gave up 6 bases and J gave up 0 bases; unmatched junction bases: 12. Germline CDR1 and CDR2: KGHSH and LQKENI. The length of the CDR3 is 19 residues. CDR3: CASSPIPTSGGSSYNEQFF. The CDR3 DNA is TGTGCCAGCTCTCCAATCCCAACTAGCGGGGGGAGCTCCTACAATGAGCAGTTCTTC.

This chain connects TRBV12-3 or TRBV12-4 to TRBJ2-7; maybe TRBD1 (6 bases). This CDR3 spans 13 amino acids. The V and J ends lost 5 bases and 4 bases respectively, with 12 bases between them. The CDR3 sequence: CASSQGRQYEQYF. In nucleotides, the CDR3 is TGTGCCAGCAGTCAGGGGAGACAATACGAGCAGTACTTC.

The genes are TRBV9 and TRBJ1-4; 7 bases fit TRBD1. The ends lost 2 bases at V and 7 bases at J; junction bases unmatched: 2. Germline CDR1 reads SGDLS; CDR2 reads YYNGEE. This CDR3 is built from 13 residues. The CDR3 DNA reads TGTGCCAGCAGCGTGTCAGGGGGTGAAAAACTGTTTTTT. Amino acids: CASSVSGGEKLFF. The full variable domain, its missing parts supplied by reference TRBV9 and TRBJ1-4, is DSGVTQTPKHLITATGQRVTLRCSPRSGDLSVYWYQQSLDQGLQFLIQYYNGEERAKGNILERFSAQQFPDLHSELNLSSLELGDSALYFCASSVSGGEKLFFGSGTQLSVL.

The genes are TRBV10-3 and TRBJ2-7; D is uncertain. CDR1 ENHRY and CDR2 SYGVKD come from the germline V gene. The CDR3 covers 15 residues. V gave up 3 bases and J gave up 6 bases, with 18 bases separating them. The CDR3 loop reads CAISELTSSLGEQYF. The CDR3 DNA reads as TGTGCCATCAGTGAATTAACCTCCTCCCTGGGCGAGCAGTACTTC.

CDR3 region: CASSLGTANYGYTF. For the CDR3, the DNA is TGTGCCAGCAGCTTAGGGACGGCTAACTATGGCTACACCTTC. The genes are TRBV7-2 and TRBJ1-2; D remains unclear. Trimming pared 1 base from V and 0 bases from J, leaving 6 bases between. The germline gives CDR1 SGHTA, CDR2 FQGNSA. The length of the CDR3 is 14 residues.

The V and J genes are TRBV18 and TRBJ1-1; D not certain. The V gene's germline CDR1 is KGHSH and CDR2 LQKENI. Trimming took 10 bases from V and 0 from J, leaving 9 bases between them. This CDR3 is 12 amino acids long. Written as DNA, the CDR3 is TGTGCCACCCAACAACTGAACACTGAAGCTTTCTTT. This encodes CATQQLNTEAFF.

The J gene is TRBJ1-3, the V gene TRBV5-1; D call uncertain. The V gene's germline CDR1 is SGHRS and CDR2 YFSETQ. CDR3 length: 12 residues. Trimming left V 1 base short and J 3 bases short, with 2 bases between. CDR3 nucleotides: TGCGCCAGCAGCTTGTATGGAAACACCATATATTTT. Amino acids: CASSLYGNTIYF.

V gene TRBV12-5 combines with J gene TRBJ1-1; D not certain. Trimming cost V 7 bases and J 2 bases, with 5 bases left between them. CDR1 and CDR2 from the germline V gene are LGHNT and FRNRAP. The CDR3 sequence is 11 residues long. The CDR3 sequence: CASVLNTEAFF. The DNA of the CDR3 is TGTGCTAGTGTCCTCAACACTGAAGCTTTCTTT.

This clone turned up a few times. V gene TRBV25-1 combines with J gene TRBJ2-7; 10 nucleotides align to TRBD1. Germline V gene data show CDR1 as MGHDK and CDR2 as SYGVNS. J gave up 5 bases and V 3 bases, and 13 bases lay outside the gene matches. The CDR3 covers 17 residues. CDR3 loop: CASSENPGQGISNEQYF. Written as DNA, the CDR3 is TGTGCCAGCAGTGAGAACCCGGGACAGGGGATCAGTAACGAGCAGTACTTC.